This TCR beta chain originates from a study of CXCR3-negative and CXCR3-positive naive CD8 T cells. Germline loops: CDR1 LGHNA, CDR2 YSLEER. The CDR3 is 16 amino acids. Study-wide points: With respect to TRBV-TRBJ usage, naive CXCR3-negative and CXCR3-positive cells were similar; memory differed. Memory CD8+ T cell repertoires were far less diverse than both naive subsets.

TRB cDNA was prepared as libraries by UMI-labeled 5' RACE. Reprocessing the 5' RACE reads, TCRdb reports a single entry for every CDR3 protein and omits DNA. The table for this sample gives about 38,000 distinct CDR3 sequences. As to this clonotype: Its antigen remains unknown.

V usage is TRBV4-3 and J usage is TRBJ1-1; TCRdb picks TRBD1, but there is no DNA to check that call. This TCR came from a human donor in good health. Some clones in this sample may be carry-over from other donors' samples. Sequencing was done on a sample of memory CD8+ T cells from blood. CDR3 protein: CARSQDLGAGNTEAFF.